The sequence of this T cell receptor (beta chain) was determined in a study of blood T cell repertoires in COVID-19. Study overall: Collection of acute and convalescent COVID-19 samples took place in the United States, Italy and Spain.

Generated by immunoSEQ multiplex PCR, the TCRdb table keeps only in-frame clones and is missing some. The sample lists 60,000 to 65,000 clones; around four fifths were seen once. V gave up 3 bases and J gave up 7 bases; unmatched junction bases: 15. The CDR3 covers 17 residues. Per germline, CDR1 SGHDT and CDR2 YYEEEE. The V and J genes are TRBV5-6 and TRBJ1-2; 10 bases align to TRBD1. Sequencing used peripheral blood. The receptor's source is a human donor in a cohort sampled during active COVID-19. As DNA, the CDR3 is TGTGCCAGCAGCTCACCAGGGCGGGGACAGGGGTTGGTTGGCTACACCTTC. Its protein product is CASSSPGRGQGLVGYTF.